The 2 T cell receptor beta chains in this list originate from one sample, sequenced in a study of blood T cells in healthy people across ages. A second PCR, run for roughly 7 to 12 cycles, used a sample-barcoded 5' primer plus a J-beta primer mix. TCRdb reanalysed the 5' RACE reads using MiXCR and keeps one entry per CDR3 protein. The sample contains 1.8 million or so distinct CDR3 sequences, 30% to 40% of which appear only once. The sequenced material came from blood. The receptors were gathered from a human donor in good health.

The CDR3 region is CATTVGGYSSYNEQFF. CDR3 sequence (DNA): TGTGCCACCACGGTGGGCGGGTACAGCTCCTACAATGAGCAGTTCTTC. The chain has TRBV10-3 and TRBJ2-1; tentative D call: TRBD2 (5 bases). The germline V and J ends were trimmed by 10 bases and 0 bases, with 19 bases remaining between them. Germline V lookup: CDR1 ENHRY, CDR2 SYGVKD. The CDR3 has 16 amino acids.

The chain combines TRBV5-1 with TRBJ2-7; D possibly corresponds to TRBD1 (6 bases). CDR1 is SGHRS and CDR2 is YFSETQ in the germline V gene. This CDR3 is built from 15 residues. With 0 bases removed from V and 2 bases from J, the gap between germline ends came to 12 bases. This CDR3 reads CASSLGAGTTYEQYF. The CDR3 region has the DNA TGCGCCAGCAGCTTGGGGGCCGGGACAACCTACGAGCAGTACTTC.